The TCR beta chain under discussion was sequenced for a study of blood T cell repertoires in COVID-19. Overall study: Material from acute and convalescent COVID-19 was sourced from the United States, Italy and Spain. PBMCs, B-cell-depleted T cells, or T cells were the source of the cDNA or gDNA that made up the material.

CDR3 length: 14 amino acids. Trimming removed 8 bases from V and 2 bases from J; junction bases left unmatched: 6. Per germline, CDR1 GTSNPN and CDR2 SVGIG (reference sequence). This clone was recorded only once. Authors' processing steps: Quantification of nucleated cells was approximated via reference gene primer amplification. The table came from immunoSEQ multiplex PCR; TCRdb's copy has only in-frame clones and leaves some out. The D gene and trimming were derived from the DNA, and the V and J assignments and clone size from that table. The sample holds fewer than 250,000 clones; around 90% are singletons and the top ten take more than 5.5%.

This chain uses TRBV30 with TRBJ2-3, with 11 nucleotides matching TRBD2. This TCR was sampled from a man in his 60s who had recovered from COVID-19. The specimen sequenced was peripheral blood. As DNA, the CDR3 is TGTGCCGGGGTACTAGCGGGAGACACAGATACGCAGTATTTT. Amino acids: CAGVLAGDTDTQYF. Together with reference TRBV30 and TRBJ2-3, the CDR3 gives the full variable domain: SQTIHQWPATLVQPVGSPLSLECTVEGTSNPNLYWYRQAAGRGLQLLFYSVGIGQISSEVPQNLSASRPQDRQFILSSKKLLLSDSGFYLCAGVLAGDTDTQYFGPGTRLTVL.